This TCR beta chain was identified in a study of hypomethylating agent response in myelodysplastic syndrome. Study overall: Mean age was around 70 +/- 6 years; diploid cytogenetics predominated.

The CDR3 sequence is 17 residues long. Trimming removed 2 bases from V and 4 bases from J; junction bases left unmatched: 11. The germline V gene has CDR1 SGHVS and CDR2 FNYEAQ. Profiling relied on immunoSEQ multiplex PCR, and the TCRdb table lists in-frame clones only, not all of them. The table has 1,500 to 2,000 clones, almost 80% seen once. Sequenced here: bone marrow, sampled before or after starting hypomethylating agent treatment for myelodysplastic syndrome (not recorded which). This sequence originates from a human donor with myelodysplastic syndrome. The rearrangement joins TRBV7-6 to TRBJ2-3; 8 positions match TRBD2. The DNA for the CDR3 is TGTGCCAGCAGCTTACGGGGAACGGGGGGGCTGGCAGATACGCAGTATTTT. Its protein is CASSLRGTGGLADTQYF.